This TCR beta chain was captured by sequencing in a study of shared clonotypes between healthy human individuals. Study-wide findings and caveats: Few donors restricted represented genetic and exposure-history diversity.

On this clone: Antigen specificity is unknown.

Assay runs were performed at deep level. Sequenced by immunoSEQ multiplex PCR; TCRdb stores in-frame clones only, minus some. The sample has approximately 1,500,000 clones, around 98% seen once; the top ten hold roughly 0.4%. V lost 2 bases to trimming and J lost 3 bases, with 12 bases between them. Per the germline V gene, CDR1 is KGHSY and CDR2 is FQNENV. This CDR3 region has 15 residues. This receptor was identified in a man younger than 45 in good health. The chain couples TRBV16 to TRBJ2-3; no definite D call. Source material: naive CD4+ T cells sorted from blood. Stated subset: CD45RA+ positively selected. The CDR3 nucleotides read TGTGCCAGCAGCCAAAATCTGGGAACTACAGATACGCAGTATTTT. It specifies CASSQNLGTTDTQYF.